The clone carrying this TCR beta chain was picked up many times. The antigen is undetermined. Stated time point: pre-sensitization, week 0. Sample treatment: therapeutic diphenylcyclopropenone sensitization with weekly scalp DPC. Suited to DPC and affected by alopecia, the donors ranged from 18 to 70 years old. It was the library that attached unique molecular identifiers to individual cDNA molecules. TCRdb re-derived calls from the RACE reads in MiXCR, one entry per CDR3 protein. The sample lists approximately 50,000 distinct CDR3 sequences, approximately 10% occurring once. The data belong to a study of human T cells and chemical hapten exposure. In the study overall: Mostly female, the patients presented with alopecia areata, totalis or universalis. Study results and limitations: TCRs at a frequency above 1 in 1000 stayed unchanged with DPC sensitization.

Trimming took 3 bases from V and 4 from J; bases not matched to a gene: 2. Germline V gives CDR1 SGHTA, CDR2 FQGNSA. This CDR3 has 13 residues. The rearrangement joins TRBV7-2 to TRBJ2-7, with 8 bases identical to TRBD1. The material sequenced was whole blood, taken in connection with sensitization to the hapten diphenylcyclopropenone (DPC). The clonotype originates from a woman aged 40 to 50 with alopecia areata. Some clones in this sample may be carry-over from other donors' samples. In nucleotides, the CDR3 is TGTGCCAGCAGCTTCGACAGGGGTTACGAGCAGTACTTC. It translates to CASSFDRGYEQYF.